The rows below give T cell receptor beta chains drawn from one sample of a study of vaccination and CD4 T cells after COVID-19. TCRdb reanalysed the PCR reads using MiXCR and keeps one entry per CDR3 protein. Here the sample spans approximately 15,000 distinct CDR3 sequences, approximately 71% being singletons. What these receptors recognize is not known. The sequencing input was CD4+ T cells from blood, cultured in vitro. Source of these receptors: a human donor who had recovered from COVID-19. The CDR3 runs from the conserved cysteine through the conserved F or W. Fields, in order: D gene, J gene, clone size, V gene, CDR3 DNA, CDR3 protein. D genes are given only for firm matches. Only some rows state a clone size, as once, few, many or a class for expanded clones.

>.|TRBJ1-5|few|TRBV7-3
TGTGCCAGTTCCATAAGGCAGCCCCAGCATTTT
CASSIRQPQHF
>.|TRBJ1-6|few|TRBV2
TGTGCCAGCAAGAGGACAGATAATTCACCCCTCCACTTT
CASKRTDNSPLHF
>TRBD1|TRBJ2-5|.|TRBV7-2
TGTGCCAGCAGCTGGGACAGGGGGGATGAGACCCAGTACTTC
CASSWDRGDETQYF
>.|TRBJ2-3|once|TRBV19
TGTGCCAGTCAGGGGCGGCGCACAGATACGCAGTATTTT
CASQGRRTDTQYF
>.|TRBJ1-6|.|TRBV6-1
TGTGCCAGCAGTCGGTTGAATTCACCCCTCCACTTT
CASSRLNSPLHF
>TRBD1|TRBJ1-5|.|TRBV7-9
TGTGCCAGCAGCTTAACTCGGGGGGGACAGCGAGATCAGCCCCAGCATTTT
CASSLTRGGQRDQPQHF
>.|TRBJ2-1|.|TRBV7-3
TGTGCCAGCAGCCCCGGACGTTACAACAATGAGCAGTTCTTC
CASSPGRYNNEQFF
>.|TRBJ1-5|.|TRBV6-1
TGTGCCAGCAGCGATAGCAATCAGCCCCAGCATTTT
CASSDSNQPQHF
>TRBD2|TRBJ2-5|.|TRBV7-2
TGTGCCAGCAGCTTAGCAGGGCGGGGGGAGACCCAGTACTTC
CASSLAGRGETQYF
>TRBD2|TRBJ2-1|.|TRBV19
TGTGCCAGTAGTTTAGCGGGAGGGATGAATGAGCAGTTCTTC
CASSLAGGMNEQFF
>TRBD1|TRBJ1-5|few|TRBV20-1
TGCAGTGCTAGACGGCCCACCCGGACAGGCCAGAGGGGTCCTAGCAATCAGCCCCAGCATTTT
CSARRPTRTGQRGPSNQPQHF
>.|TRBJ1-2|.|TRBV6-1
TGTGCCAGCAGCTCGAAAGGATCTGGCTACACCTTC
CASSSKGSGYTF
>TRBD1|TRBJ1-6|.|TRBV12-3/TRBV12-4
TGTGCCAGCAGCGAGGACAGGTTGGAAGGACATTCACCCCTCCACTTT
CASSEDRLEGHSPLHF
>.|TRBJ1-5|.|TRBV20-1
TGCAGTGCTGGGGATAATCAGCCCCAGCATTTT
CSAGDNQPQHF
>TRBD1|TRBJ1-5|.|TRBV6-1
TGTGCCAGCAGTGGGACAGGGGCCTCAGCTGGACCCCAGCATTTT
CASSGTGASAGPQHF
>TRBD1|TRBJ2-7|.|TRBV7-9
TGTGCCAGCAGCATCCCGGGACAGAATCACGAGCAGTACTTC
CASSIPGQNHEQYF
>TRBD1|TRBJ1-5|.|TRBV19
TGTGCCAGTAGTAGGGGCGTGGACAGGGTCAATCAGCCCCAGCATTTT
CASSRGVDRVNQPQHF
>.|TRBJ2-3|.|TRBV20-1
TGCAGTGCTAGAGTTGCAGATACGCAGTATTTT
CSARVADTQYF
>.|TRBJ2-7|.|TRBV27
TGTGCCAGCAGTCCCCTGACGGGGGTTTCCTACGAGCAGTACTTC
CASSPLTGVSYEQYF
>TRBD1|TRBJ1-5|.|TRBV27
TGTGCCAGCAGTCAAATGGACAGGGGACATCAGCCCCAGCATTTT
CASSQMDRGHQPQHF
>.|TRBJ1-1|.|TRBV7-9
TGTGCCAGCAGCTTAGGGCCTCGGAGGGAGGGTGAAGCTTTCTTT
CASSLGPRREGEAFF
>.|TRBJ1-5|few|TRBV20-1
TGCAGTGCTAGAGCGACAAAGGGGCAGCCCCAGCATTTT
CSARATKGQPQHF
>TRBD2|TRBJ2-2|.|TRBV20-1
TGCAGTGCTGCTAAACCCCCAACCTTAGCGGGGCTATTCGGCGGGGAGCTGTTTTTT
CSAAKPPTLAGLFGGELFF
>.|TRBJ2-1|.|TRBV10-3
TGTGCCATCAGTGCCGGCGGCTCCTACAATGAGCAGTTCTTC
CAISAGGSYNEQFF